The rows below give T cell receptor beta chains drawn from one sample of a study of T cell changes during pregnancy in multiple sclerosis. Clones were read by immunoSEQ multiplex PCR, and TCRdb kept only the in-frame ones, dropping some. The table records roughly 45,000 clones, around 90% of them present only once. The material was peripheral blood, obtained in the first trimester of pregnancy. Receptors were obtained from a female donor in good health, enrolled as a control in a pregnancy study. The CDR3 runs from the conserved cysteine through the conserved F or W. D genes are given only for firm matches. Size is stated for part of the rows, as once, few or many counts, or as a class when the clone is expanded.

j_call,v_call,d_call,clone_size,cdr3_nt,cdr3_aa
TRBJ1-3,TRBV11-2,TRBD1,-,TGTGCCAGCAGCACGGGACAGGGAAACACCATATATTTT,CASSTGQGNTIYF
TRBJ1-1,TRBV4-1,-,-,TGCGCCAGCAGCCCCCTGGAACAGTACACTGAAGCTTTCTTT,CASSPLEQYTEAFF
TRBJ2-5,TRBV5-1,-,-,TGCGCCAGCAGCCCGACCGGGGAAAGGGAGACCCAGTACTTC,CASSPTGERETQYF
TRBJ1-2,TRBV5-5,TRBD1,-,TGTGCCAGCAGCCTACAGGGGAGCGGTAACTATGGCTACACCTTC,CASSLQGSGNYGYTF
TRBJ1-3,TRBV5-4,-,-,TGTGCCAGCAGCTTGGACGGGGGTACTGGAAACACCATATATTTT,CASSLDGGTGNTIYF
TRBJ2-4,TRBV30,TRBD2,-,TGTGCCTGGAGTAAAGGCGGGGGTAAAAACATTCAGTACTTC,CAWSKGGGKNIQYF
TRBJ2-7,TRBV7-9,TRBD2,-,TGTGCCAGCAGCCGGACTAGCGGGAGGCCCGAGCAGTACTTC,CASSRTSGRPEQYF
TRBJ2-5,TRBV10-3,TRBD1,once,TGTGCCATCAGTACAGGGGCGGCGGAGACCCAGTACTTC,CAISTGAAETQYF
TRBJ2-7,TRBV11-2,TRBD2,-,TGTGCCAGCAGCCAAGGGGACTATCCGTCGGAGCAGTACTTC,CASSQGDYPSEQYF
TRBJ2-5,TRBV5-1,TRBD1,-,TGCGCCAGCAGCCCCACCGGGACAGGCCAAGAGACCCAGTACTTC,CASSPTGTGQETQYF
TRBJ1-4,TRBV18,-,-,TGTGCCAGCTCACCTTCCGGGGGGCCGGCAACTAATGAAAAACTGTTTTTT,CASSPSGGPATNEKLFF
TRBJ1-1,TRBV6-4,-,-,TGTGCCAGCAGTGCCGTCGGGGGGAACACTGAAGCTTTCTTT,CASSAVGGNTEAFF
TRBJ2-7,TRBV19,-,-,TGTGCCAGTAGCCTTTCAGGAGGGCGCTCCTACGAGCAGTACTTC,CASSLSGGRSYEQYF
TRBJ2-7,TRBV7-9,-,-,TGTGCCAGCAGCGCTTACATTTCCTACGAGCAGTACTTC,CASSAYISYEQYF
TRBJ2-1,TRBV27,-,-,TGTGCCAGCAGGTCTACCGGGAAGATCTACAATGAGCAGTTCTTC,CASRSTGKIYNEQFF
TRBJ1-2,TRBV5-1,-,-,TGCGCCAGCAGCGACCAGGGAGGAAACTATGGCTACACCTTC,CASSDQGGNYGYTF
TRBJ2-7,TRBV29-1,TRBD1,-,TGCAGCGCGACAGGGCCGGGGTTTCCCTACGAGCAGTACTTC,CSATGPGFPYEQYF
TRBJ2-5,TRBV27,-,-,TGTGCCAGCAGTTTATATGGGGGGATTCAAGAGACCCAGTACTTC,CASSLYGGIQETQYF
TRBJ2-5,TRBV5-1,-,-,TGCGCCAGCAGCTTGAAAGGGGTCGAGACCCAGTACTTC,CASSLKGVETQYF
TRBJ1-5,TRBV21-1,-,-,TGTGCCAGCAGCACCCGATCAGGGTATAGCAATCAGCCCCAGCATTTT,CASSTRSGYSNQPQHF
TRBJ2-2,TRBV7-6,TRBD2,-,TGTGCCAGCAGCCCAAAGGGACTAGCCGGGGAGCTGTTTTTT,CASSPKGLAGELFF
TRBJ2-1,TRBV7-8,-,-,TGTGCCAGCAGCTATGGTTTCAGGAATGAGCAGTTCTTC,CASSYGFRNEQFF
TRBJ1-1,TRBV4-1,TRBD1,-,TGCGCCAGCAGCCAAGTCGGGACAGCCCAGGGGGCTTTCTTT,CASSQVGTAQGAFF
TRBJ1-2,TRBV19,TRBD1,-,TGTGCCAGTAGTATAGGCGCGGGACAGGGAGCTAACTATGGCTACACCTTC,CASSIGAGQGANYGYTF
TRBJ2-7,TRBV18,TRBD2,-,TGTGCCAGCTCGGCGAAGGAGGCGGGAGTACTCTACGAGCAGTACTTC,CASSAKEAGVLYEQYF
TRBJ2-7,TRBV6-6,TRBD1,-,TGTGCCAGCAGTTGGGGACAGGCCTACGAGCAGTACTTC,CASSWGQAYEQYF
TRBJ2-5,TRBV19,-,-,TGTGCCAGTAGTATCTATGGTAGACAACAGACCCAGTACTTC,CASSIYGRQQTQYF
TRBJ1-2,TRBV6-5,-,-,TGTGCCAGCAGTTATTCTGGGCACGGCTATGGCTACACCTTC,CASSYSGHGYGYTF
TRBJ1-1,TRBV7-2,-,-,TGTGCCAGCAGCTTAGGCAGGGAGGCGTACACTGAAGCTTTCTTT,CASSLGREAYTEAFF
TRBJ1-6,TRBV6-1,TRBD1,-,TGTGCCAGCTCCGAGGGCCACAGGGGAGATTCACCCCTCCACTTT,CASSEGHRGDSPLHF
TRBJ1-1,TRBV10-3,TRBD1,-,TGTGCCATCAGTGAGTCGGCTCAGGACAGGGAGAGAAAAAACACTGAAGCTTTCTTT,CAISESAQDRERKNTEAFF
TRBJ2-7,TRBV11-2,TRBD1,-,TGTGCCAGCAGCCCGACAGGGATGGGCGAGCAGTACTTC,CASSPTGMGEQYF
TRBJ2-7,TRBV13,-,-,TGTGCCAGCAGCTTAGGCGGGAAAGAACCCTACGAGCAGTACTTC,CASSLGGKEPYEQYF
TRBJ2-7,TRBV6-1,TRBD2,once,TGTGCCAGCAGTGTATATGGGACTAGCGGGTACGAGCAGTACTTC,CASSVYGTSGYEQYF
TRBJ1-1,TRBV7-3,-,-,TGTGCCAGCAGCTCCCTTAGGGTACAGTACGGGAAAGACACTGAAGCTTTCTTT,CASSSLRVQYGKDTEAFF
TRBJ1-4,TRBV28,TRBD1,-,TGTGCCAGCAGTTCGCCACAGGGGAATGAAAAACTGTTTTTT,CASSSPQGNEKLFF
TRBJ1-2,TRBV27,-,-,TGTGCCAGCAGTCAGGGGTCGGACTATGGCTACACCTTC,CASSQGSDYGYTF
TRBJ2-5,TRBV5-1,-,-,TGCGCCAGCAGCTTGGATTGGGGCCCGGGGACCCAGTACTTC,CASSLDWGPGTQYF
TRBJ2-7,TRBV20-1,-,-,TGCAGTTCCGGTGTCTCCTACGAGCAGTACTTC,CSSGVSYEQYF
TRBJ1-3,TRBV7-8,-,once,TGTGCCAGCAGCTGGGTCGGAAGGCCTACCCGGAGCTCTGGAAACACCATATATTTT,CASSWVGRPTRSSGNTIYF
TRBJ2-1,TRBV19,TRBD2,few,TGTGCCAGTAGTATCTCTAGCGGGGCTTACAATGAGCAGTTCTTC,CASSISSGAYNEQFF
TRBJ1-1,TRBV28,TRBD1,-,TGTGCCAGCGAAGGAGGGACAGGGGCCACTGAAGCTTTCTTT,CASEGGTGATEAFF
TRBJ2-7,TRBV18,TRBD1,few,TGTGCCAGCTCACCCGGGACAGGGGGTTTCTACGAGCAGTACTTC,CASSPGTGGFYEQYF
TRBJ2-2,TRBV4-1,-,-,TGCGCCAGCAGCCAAGATTATTCAGCAGGTAACACCGGGGAGCTGTTTTTT,CASSQDYSAGNTGELFF
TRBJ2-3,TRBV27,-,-,TGTGCCAGCAGTTTAGGTACAGACCTCCTCACAGATACGCAGTATTTT,CASSLGTDLLTDTQYF
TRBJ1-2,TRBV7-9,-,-,TGTGCCAGCAGCGCTTCCTCGGGGGCTAACTATGGCTACACCTTC,CASSASSGANYGYTF
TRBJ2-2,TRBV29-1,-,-,TGCAGCGTTGAAGACAGTACGTCCGGGGAGCTGTTTTTT,CSVEDSTSGELFF
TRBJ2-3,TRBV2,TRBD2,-,TGTGCCAGCAGCCTTAGCGGGGGACCTTCGGGAGATACGCAGTATTTT,CASSLSGGPSGDTQYF
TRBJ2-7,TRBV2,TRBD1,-,TGTGCCAGCAGTCAAGGTGGGCAGGGGGTCGGGCAGTACTTC,CASSQGGQGVGQYF
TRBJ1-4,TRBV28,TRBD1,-,TGTGCCAGCAGTCGATACGGGACAGTTAATGAAAAACTGTTTTTT,CASSRYGTVNEKLFF
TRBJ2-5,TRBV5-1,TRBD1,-,TGCGCCAGCAGCTTTACCGGGACAGCCCAAGAGACCCAGTACTTC,CASSFTGTAQETQYF
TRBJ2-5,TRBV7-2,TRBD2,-,TGTGCCAGCAGCTATGTTCTAGCGGGCCAAGAGACCCAGTACTTC,CASSYVLAGQETQYF
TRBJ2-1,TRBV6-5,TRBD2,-,TGTGCCAGCAATCCCGGGACTAGCTGGGTGGCTGAGCAGTTCTTC,CASNPGTSWVAEQFF